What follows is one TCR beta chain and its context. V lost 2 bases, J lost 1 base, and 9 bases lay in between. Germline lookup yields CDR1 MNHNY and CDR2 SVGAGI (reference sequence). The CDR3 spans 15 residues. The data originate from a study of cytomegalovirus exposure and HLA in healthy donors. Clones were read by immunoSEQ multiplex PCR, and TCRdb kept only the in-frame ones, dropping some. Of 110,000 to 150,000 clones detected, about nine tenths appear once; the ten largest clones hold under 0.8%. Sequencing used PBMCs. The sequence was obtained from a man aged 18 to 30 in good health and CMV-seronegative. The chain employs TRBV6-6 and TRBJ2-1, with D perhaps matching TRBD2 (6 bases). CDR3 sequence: CASSYTAGSYNEQFF. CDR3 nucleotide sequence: TGTGCCAGCAGTTACACGGCGGGGTCCTACAATGAGCAGTTCTTC.